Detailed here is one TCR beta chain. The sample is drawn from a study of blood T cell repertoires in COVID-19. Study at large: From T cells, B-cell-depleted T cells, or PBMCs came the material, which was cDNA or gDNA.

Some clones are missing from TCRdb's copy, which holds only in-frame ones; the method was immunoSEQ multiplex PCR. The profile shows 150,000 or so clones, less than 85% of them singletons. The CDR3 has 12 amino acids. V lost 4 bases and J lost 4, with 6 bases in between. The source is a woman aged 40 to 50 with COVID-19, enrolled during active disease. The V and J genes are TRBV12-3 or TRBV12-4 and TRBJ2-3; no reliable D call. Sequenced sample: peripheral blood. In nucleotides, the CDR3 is TGTGCCAGCAGTTCCAGGCCAGATACGCAGTATTTT. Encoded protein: CASSSRPDTQYF.